Listed below are T cell receptor beta chains from one sample, sequenced in a study of T cells in Graves' hyperthyroidism and ophthalmopathy. TCRdb re-derived calls from the multiplex PCR reads in MiXCR, one entry per CDR3 protein. The table shows a few hundred thousand distinct CDR3 sequences, with 12% to 15% occurring only once. The specimen sequenced was blood. Receptor source: a woman between 40 and 55 years old with Graves' ophthalmopathy. CDR3s include the opening cysteine and the closing phenylalanine or tryptophan. D genes are given only for firm matches. Clone size is shown for a subset of rows, as once, few, many or a class of expanded clone.

d_call	v_call	j_call	clone_size	cdr3_nt	cdr3_aa
TRBD2	TRBV28	TRBJ2-5	many	TGTGCCAGCAGAACTGAACTAGCGGGGGGGGTAGAGACCCAGTACTTC	CASRTELAGGVETQYF
TRBD2	TRBV20-1	TRBJ2-1	-	TGCAGTGCTAGATCACTAGCGGGGGGCTTTAACAATGAGCAGTTCTTC	CSARSLAGGFNNEQFF
-	TRBV28	TRBJ1-4	many	TGTGCCAGCCGGTCGGGGGGGGCTAATGAAAAACTGTTTTTT	CASRSGGANEKLFF
TRBD1	TRBV7-3	TRBJ1-2	-	TGTGCCAGCAGCTGCCCACCCGAGAACGACAGGGGGCTAAGCTATGGCTACACCTTC	CASSCPPENDRGLSYGYTF
TRBD2	TRBV7-9	TRBJ2-1	-	TGTGCCAGCAGCCCCGGGACTAGCGGGAGGCCAGCGCCGGGCAATGAGCAGTTCTTC	CASSPGTSGRPAPGNEQFF
-	TRBV5-1	TRBJ2-5	-	TGCGCCAGCAGATCTGGGTTTACCCGAAAAGAGACCCAGTACTTC	CASRSGFTRKETQYF
-	TRBV4-1	TRBJ2-7	many	TGCGCCAGCAGCCAGAGGACATCCTACGAGCAGTACTTC	CASSQRTSYEQYF
-	TRBV27	TRBJ1-1	many	TGTGCCAGCAGTAAAAGACAGAACATGAACACTGAAGCTTTCTTT	CASSKRQNMNTEAFF
-	TRBV24-1	TRBJ2-2	many	TGTGCCACCAGTGAACCCGGACGGAACACCGGGGAGCTGTTTTTT	CATSEPGRNTGELFF
-	TRBV19	TRBJ2-1	-	TGTGCCAGTAGTATTAGAGAGGGCTCCCCCTACAATGAGCAGTTCTTC	CASSIREGSPYNEQFF
-	TRBV10-3	TRBJ2-1	-	TGTGCCATCAGGGGGGCCTTGGAGCAGTTCTTC	CAIRGALEQFF